This is a list of T cell receptor beta chains from one sample in a study of blood T cell repertoires in COVID-19. Repertoires were generated with immunoSEQ multiplex PCR, while TCRdb's copy carries only in-frame clones and drops some. The sample lists fewer than 200,000 clones, 75% to 95% seen once, with 0.5% to 0.65% in the top ten. What was sequenced was peripheral blood. The receptors were sampled from a man between 50 and 59 years old with acute or convalescent COVID-19. CDR3s include the opening cysteine and the closing phenylalanine or tryptophan. D genes are given only for firm matches. Clone size is shown for a subset of rows, as once, few, many or a class of expanded clone.

abundance,d_gene,j_gene,v_gene,CDR3nt,CDR3aa
once,-,TRBJ2-2,TRBV7-3,TGTGCCAGCAGCTCCTTTGAGACTAGATTCGGGGAGCTGTTTTTT,CASSSFETRFGELFF
-,-,TRBJ2-7,TRBV5-5,TGTGCCAGCAGCTTGGGCGTTCACGAGCAGTACTTC,CASSLGVHEQYF
-,TRBD1,TRBJ1-5,TRBV19,TGTGCCAGTACCGCGGACAGGGGGATCAATCAGCCCCAGCATTTT,CASTADRGINQPQHF
-,TRBD1,TRBJ1-1,TRBV27,TGTGCCAGCAGTGACTTATTGGGACAGGGTAATTTCTTT,CASSDLLGQGNFF
-,TRBD2,TRBJ2-4,TRBV3-1/TRBV3-2,TGTGCCAGCAGCCAAGCCACGCTAGCGGGGAAAAACATTCAGTACTTC,CASSQATLAGKNIQYF
once,-,TRBJ1-1,TRBV4-1,TGCGCCAGCAGCCAGGTACCGCGATTGGGGGACTCGAACACTGAAGCTTTCTTT,CASSQVPRLGDSNTEAFF
-,-,TRBJ1-1,TRBV9,TGTGCCAGCAGCGTAGATATTAAAGAGGGTCGCGGGGTGGCTTTCTTT,CASSVDIKEGRGVAFF
-,TRBD1,TRBJ2-6,TRBV10-3,TGTGCCCACGGACAGGCCCACTCTGGGGCCAACGTCCTGACTTTC,CAHGQAHSGANVLTF
-,TRBD2,TRBJ2-1,TRBV7-3,TGTGCCAGCAGCTTATGGGGGACTAGCGGGGGTTACAATGAGCAGTTCTTC,CASSLWGTSGGYNEQFF
-,-,TRBJ2-4,TRBV28,TGTGCCAGCAATGAGGCAGGACTAGCCAAAAACATTCAGTACTTC,CASNEAGLAKNIQYF
-,-,TRBJ1-6,TRBV3-1/TRBV3-2,TGTGCCAGCAGCCAAGGAGCATATAATTCACCCCTCCACTTT,CASSQGAYNSPLHF
-,-,TRBJ1-1,TRBV18,TGTGCCAGCTCACGGAGGGACACTGAAGCTTTCTTT,CASSRRDTEAFF
-,-,TRBJ2-1,TRBV28,TGTGCCAGCAGCTCAACAGGAAAAGAGCAGTTCTTC,CASSSTGKEQFF
-,TRBD1,TRBJ2-3,TRBV5-1,TGCGCCAGCAGCCCGGACAGGGCAGATACGCAGTATTTT,CASSPDRADTQYF
-,TRBD2,TRBJ2-1,TRBV5-6,TGTGCCAGCAGCTTGGAAGAGCGGGGGGCATACAATGAGCAGTTCTTC,CASSLEERGAYNEQFF
-,-,TRBJ1-4,TRBV6-1,TGTGCCAGCAGTGAATTGTGGGCATCTAATGAAAAACTGTTTTTT,CASSELWASNEKLFF
few,-,TRBJ2-5,TRBV29-1,TGCAGCGTTGACGGGGTTTCGGAGACCCAGTACTTC,CSVDGVSETQYF
-,-,TRBJ1-5,TRBV27,TGTGCCAGCAGTTTATCGAAAACGGGGTTGGAGCCCCAGCATTTT,CASSLSKTGLEPQHF
-,-,TRBJ1-5,TRBV28,TGTGCCAGCAGCCCTAGTCTCAGTAATCAGCCCCAGCATTTT,CASSPSLSNQPQHF
once,-,TRBJ2-5,TRBV9,TGTGCCAGCAGCGAGGGGGAGACCCAGTACTTC,CASSEGETQYF
-,TRBD1,TRBJ1-5,TRBV7-3,TGTGCCAGCAGGTACGAGGGACAGGGGGATGCCAATCAGCCCCAGCATTTT,CASRYEGQGDANQPQHF
-,-,TRBJ1-1,TRBV5-1,TGCGCCAGCAGCTCTGGGGCCATGAACACTGAAGCTTTCTTT,CASSSGAMNTEAFF
-,-,TRBJ2-6,TRBV2,TGTGCCAGCAGTCTGGGGGCCAACGTCCTGACTTTC,CASSLGANVLTF
-,-,TRBJ1-2,TRBV28,TGTGCCAGCAGTTTAGGAGGGGCTAACTATGGCTACACCTTC,CASSLGGANYGYTF
-,TRBD2,TRBJ2-5,TRBV6-2/TRBV6-3,TGTGCCAGCAGCCTCGGAGGGGTAGCGGGGGGGCCGGGTCAAGAGACCCAGTACTTC,CASSLGGVAGGPGQETQYF
once,-,TRBJ1-5,TRBV30,TGTGCCTGGAGCGGGGGACCAAATCAGCCCCAGCATTTT,CAWSGGPNQPQHF
-,-,TRBJ1-2,TRBV7-2,TGTGCCAGCAGCTTAGCAACAGAGAACTATGGCTACACCTTC,CASSLATENYGYTF
few,-,TRBJ1-4,TRBV18,TGTGCCAGCTCACCAGGCAGGGTTAATGAAAAACTGTTTTTT,CASSPGRVNEKLFF
once,-,TRBJ1-5,TRBV18,TGTGCCAGCTCACCAGGGGAGGGAGGTTCCAGTCAGCCCCAGCATTTT,CASSPGEGGSSQPQHF
-,-,TRBJ2-1,TRBV5-1,TGCGCCAGCAGCTCGGAGGGCAGTTACAATGAGCAGTTCTTC,CASSSEGSYNEQFF
-,TRBD1,TRBJ1-5,TRBV27,TGTGCCAGCAGTCCCCAACAGGGGGCACGGCAGCCCCAGCATTTT,CASSPQQGARQPQHF
-,TRBD1,TRBJ1-4,TRBV4-3,TGCGCCAGCAGCCAAGAGCCCGGGACAGGGGGTGAAAAACTGTTTTTT,CASSQEPGTGGEKLFF
-,TRBD1,TRBJ2-3,TRBV7-3,TGTGCCAGCAGCTTGGGACAGGGGATTACAGATACGCAGTATTTT,CASSLGQGITDTQYF
-,-,TRBJ2-1,TRBV7-3,TGTGCCAGCAGCCTCGACAGTCTCAATGAGCAGTTCTTC,CASSLDSLNEQFF
-,TRBD1,TRBJ2-2,TRBV7-9,TGTGCCAGCAGCAGACAGGGGGACACCGGGGAGCTGTTTTTT,CASSRQGDTGELFF
once,TRBD1,TRBJ1-5,TRBV28,TGTGCCAGCAGTGCCGACAGGGTTTATAGCAATCAGCCCCAGCATTTT,CASSADRVYSNQPQHF
-,TRBD2,TRBJ2-3,TRBV6-5,TGTGCCACCTCCAGAATAGCGGGAGGGCCAGATACGCAGTATTTT,CATSRIAGGPDTQYF